The source of this TCR beta chain is a study of blood T cell repertoires in COVID-19. About the study: T cells, B-cell-depleted T cells, or PBMCs provided the cDNA or gDNA that served as material.

This clone showed up just once. CDR3 length: 12 amino acids. The Seattle patients joined while their infection was active and were tracked longitudinally afterward. Authors' processing steps: Estimation of nucleated cell counts was performed using reference gene primer amplification. The assay was immunoSEQ multiplex PCR, and TCRdb's table has in-frame clones only and misses some. That table is the source of V, J and clone size, and D and trimming were worked out from the DNA. The sample has 100,000 to 150,000 clones, roughly four fifths seen once; the top ten hold about a sixth. The sequence came from a man younger than 45 with COVID-19, enrolled during active disease. The chain joins TRBV12-2 to TRBJ1-2; the table's D gene call, TRBD1, was not cross checked with the DNA. TRBV12-2 is noted as a pseudogene. Sequenced material: peripheral blood. The CDR3 DNA reads TGTGCAAGTCGCCTCCAGATAATTGGCTACACCTTC. Its translation: CASRLQIIGYTF.